The 25 T cell receptor beta chains reported below all come from one sample, sequenced in a study of T cell responses to AZD1222 COVID-19 vaccine (dated by TCRdb to about 2021). The library was produced with the immunoSEQ multiplex PCR assay. The table was pulled from immuneACCESS by TCRdb, which kept in-frame rearrangements only. Such tables lose some clones; where checked, under half of the loss comes from unresolved V genes, and the rest has no known cause. The sample yields roughly 130,000 clones; roughly 85% were counted once. The ten largest account for around 19% of the sample. The meaning of the sample's time point label: baseline before first vaccination. The label giving this sample's treatment or condition can be read as: meningococcal conjugate vaccine given as trial control. The sample consisted of peripheral blood, taken on day 0 of MenACWY control vaccination. These receptors were collected from an adult in good health.

Only a few counts were recorded for this clone. The chain couples TRBV5-6 to TRBJ1-2; D might be TRBD1 (5 bases). V lost 4 bases, J lost 6 bases, and 28 bases lay in between. The CDR3 totals 18 residues. Germline V gene data show CDR1 as SGHDT and CDR2 as YYEEEE. CDR3 nucleotide sequence: TGTGCCAGCAGCCAGGTAGGGACGGACCTCCATTGGCGGAATGGCTACACCTTC. This translates into CASSQVGTDLHWRNGYTF.

The chain carries TRBV5-8 and TRBJ2-1, with D perhaps matching TRBD2 (6 bases). The CDR3 spans 15 residues. The V end was cut by 4 bases, the J end by 9 bases, with 20 bases between. The germline CDR1 and CDR2 sequences are SGHTS and YDEGEE. CDR3: CASSPMGLLLSEQFF. The CDR3, as DNA: TGTGCCAGCAGCCCGATGGGACTTCTACTAAGTGAGCAGTTCTTC.

V and J are TRBV6-5 and TRBJ1-2; 7 nucleotides align to TRBD1. V shed 6 bases, J shed 8 bases, and the junction held 12 bases outside the gene matches. The CDR3 length is 14 residues. CDR1 and CDR2 from the germline V gene are MNHEY and SVGAGI. Here the CDR3 DNA reads TGTGCCAGCAGGCCCGGACAGGTCGGAAGAGGCTACACCTTC. This codes for CASRPGQVGRGYTF.

The chain combines TRBV9 with TRBJ2-1, with D perhaps matching TRBD2 (6 bases). Trimming removed 4 bases from V and 1 base from J, with 15 bases in between. From germline, CDR1 is SGDLS and CDR2 YYNGEE. The CDR3 extends over 16 amino acids. Here the CDR3 reads CASSPRLEGSYNEQFF. The CDR3 DNA reads as TGTGCCAGCAGCCCGAGACTAGAAGGTTCCTACAATGAGCAGTTCTTC. The variable domain in full, completed from reference TRBV9 and TRBJ2-1, reads DSGVTQTPKHLITATGQRVTLRCSPRSGDLSVYWYQQSLDQGLQFLIQYYNGEERAKGNILERFSAQQFPDLHSELNLSSLELGDSALYFCASSPRLEGSYNEQFFGPGTRLTVL.

V gene TRBV5-1 combines with J gene TRBJ1-2, with 7 bases identical to TRBD1. The CDR3 is made up of 13 amino acids. Trimming at V came to 6 bases and at J to 4 bases, leaving 6 bases not matched to a gene. Germline CDR1 is SGHRS and CDR2 is YFSETQ. CDR3: CASNPTGTYGYTF. The CDR3 DNA sequence: TGCGCCAGCAACCCGACAGGGACCTATGGCTACACCTTC.

The V gene is TRBV6-5, the J gene TRBJ2-5; a weak D match, TRBD2 (5 bases). The V gene lost 7 bases and the J gene lost 2 bases, with 14 bases spanning the gap. The CDR3 spans 14 residues. In germline, CDR1 is MNHEY, CDR2 SVGAGI. This CDR3 is CASTRRRNQETQYF. For the CDR3, the DNA is TGTGCCAGCACAAGGCGGAGGAATCAAGAGACCCAGTACTTC.

The gene calls are TRBV11-2 and TRBJ2-7, with a tentative D call TRBD1 (5 bases). Germline CDR1 reads SGHAT; CDR2 reads FQNNGV. The CDR3 has 15 amino acids. Trimming removed 5 bases at V and 0 bases at J, with 14 bases between. Written as DNA, the CDR3 is TGTGCCAGCAGCCAAGGGGCCCAGAGCTCCTACGAGCAGTACTTC. Translation: CASSQGAQSSYEQYF.

Only a few counts were recorded for this clone. The chain employs TRBV6-1 and TRBJ2-7; D is perhaps TRBD2 (5 bases). The length of the CDR3 is 18 residues. Germline V gene lookup returns CDR1 MNHNS and CDR2 SASEGT. The ends were cut back, 7 bases at V and 7 bases at J, with 32 bases in the middle. In DNA, the CDR3 is TGTGCCAGCACTGATGGTTTGGCTAGCAGCTCCTCTCAAGGGGAGCAGTACTTC. Its translation: CASTDGLASSSSQGEQYF.

The gene calls are TRBV5-4 and TRBJ1-4, with D unresolved. Per germline, CDR1 SGHNT and CDR2 YYREEE (reference sequence). The CDR3 loop spans 13 amino acids. Trimming took off 4 bases at V and 8 bases at J, with 12 bases between the two ends. CDR3 protein: CASSPGIGEKLFF. CDR3 nucleotides: TGTGCCAGCAGCCCTGGAATTGGGGAAAAACTGTTTTTT. The entire variable domain, with the rest obtained from reference TRBV5-4 and TRBJ1-4, is as follows: ETGVTQSPTHLIKTRGQQVTLRCSSQSGHNTVSWYQQALGQGPQFIFQYYREEENGRGNFPPRFSGLQFPNYSSELNVNALELDDSALYLCASSPGIGEKLFFGSGTQLSVL.

This chain uses TRBV3-1 (or the pseudogene TRBV3-2) with TRBJ2-5, with 10 bases lining up with TRBD1. Germline V gives CDR1 LGHDT, CDR2 YNNKEL (reference sequence). The CDR3 is 16 amino acids. The trim removed 4 bases at V and 4 bases at J, leaving 9 bases unmatched. The chain's CDR3 is CASSPRRGQGTETQYF. The CDR3 bases are TGTGCCAGCAGCCCCCGGCGGGGACAGGGGACAGAGACCCAGTACTTC.

The CDR3 protein is CASSLGYPYGYTF. The CDR3 region has the DNA TGTGCCAGCAGCTTAGGATACCCCTATGGCTACACCTTC. V is TRBV7-9 and J is TRBJ1-2; unclear D gene. Germline V CDR1 and CDR2: SEHNR, FQNEAQ (reference sequence). Deletions cut 1 base from V and 4 bases from J, with 7 bases between. The CDR3 totals 13 residues.

V is TRBV5-1 and J is TRBJ1-1; a possible D gene is TRBD1 (5 bases). V was shortened by 3 bases and J by 6 bases, with 12 bases between the two germline ends. The V gene's germline CDR1 is SGHRS and CDR2 YFSETQ. This CDR3 spans 13 amino acids. The DNA of the CDR3 is TGCGCCAGCAGCTCCAGGGTGCTCGCTGAAGCTTTCTTT. Translated, it gives CASSSRVLAEAFF. Full variable domain (outside the CDR3, taken from reference TRBV5-1 and TRBJ1-1): KAGVTQTPRYLIKTRGQQVTLSCSPISGHRSVSWYQQTPGQGLQFLFEYFSETQRNKGNFPGRFSGRQFSNSRSEMNVSTLELGDSALYLCASSSRVLAEAFFGQGTRLTVV.

The J gene is TRBJ1-1, the V gene TRBV20-1; D is perhaps TRBD1 (5 bases). The germline V and J ends were trimmed by 3 bases and 6 bases, with 20 bases remaining between them. CDR3 length: 15 amino acids. Germline V gene data show CDR1 as DFQATT and CDR2 as SNEGSKA (reference sequence). The CDR3, as DNA: TGCAGTGCTAGTACCCCCGGGACGAACACCCCTGAAGCTTTCTTT. Translation: CSASTPGTNTPEAFF.

V usage is TRBV7-9 and J usage is TRBJ1-5, with D perhaps matching TRBD1 (6 bases). V was trimmed by 0 bases and J by 7 bases, leaving 19 bases between them. This CDR3 region has 17 residues. CDR1 and CDR2 from the germline V gene are SEHNR and FQNEAQ (reference sequence). The CDR3 reads CASSLANPGGGSQPQHF. The CDR3 DNA reads as TGTGCCAGCAGCTTAGCGAACCCCGGGGGCGGGAGCCAGCCCCAGCATTTT.

J is TRBJ1-1 and V is TRBV6-5; D ambiguous. Trimming stripped 5 bases from V and 1 base from J, with 11 bases between. The germline V gene encodes CDR1 MNHEY and CDR2 SVGAGI. The CDR3 sequence is 14 residues long. CDR3 in amino acids: CASSPVNKNTEAFF. The CDR3 coding sequence is TGTGCCAGCAGTCCTGTGAACAAGAACACTGAAGCTTTCTTT.

This clone was seen only once. This chain's CDR3 is CASSIGQGALETQYF. DNA for the CDR3: TGTGCCAGTAGCATTGGACAGGGGGCTTTAGAGACCCAGTACTTC. This chain links TRBV19 with TRBJ2-5, with 11 bases identical to TRBD1. The CDR3 length is 15 residues. The trim removed 6 bases at V and 4 bases at J, leaving 7 bases unmatched. Germline-derived CDR1 and CDR2 are LNHDA and SQIVND (reference sequence).

The chain combines TRBV30 with TRBJ1-2, with TRBD1 matching 8 bases. The CDR3 has 14 residues. Germline CDR1 is GTSNPN and CDR2 is SVGIG (reference sequence). Germline trimming cut 5 bases from V and 4 bases from J; bases unmatched to any gene: 9. CDR3: CAWGRQGTFYGYTF. The CDR3 nucleotides read TGTGCCTGGGGGAGACAGGGGACCTTCTATGGCTACACCTTC.

This sequence joins TRBV11-2 and TRBJ2-5; TRBD1 or TRBD2 may be the D gene (6 bases each). Germline V CDR1 and CDR2: SGHAT, FQNNGV. The germline V and J ends were trimmed by 2 bases and 9 bases, with 16 bases remaining between them. The CDR3 is 14 amino acids. The CDR3 coding sequence is TGTGCCAGCAGCTTAACTAGCAGTTCAGGGGCCCAGTACTTC. It yields the protein CASSLTSSSGAQYF.

For the CDR3, the DNA is TGCGCCAGCAGCTTGGGACTTTGGGACAGGACGGGAGAGACCCAGTACTTC. Translating it yields CASSLGLWDRTGETQYF. V and J are TRBV5-1 and TRBJ2-5, with 8 bases aligning to TRBD1. With V trimmed by 0 bases and J by 4 bases, 11 bases remained unmatched. Germline CDR1 is SGHRS and CDR2 is YFSETQ. The CDR3 totals 17 residues.

This sequence joins TRBV6-1 and TRBJ2-7, with D unclear. Trimming pared 0 bases from V and 3 bases from J, leaving 9 bases between. Germline values: CDR1 MNHNS, CDR2 SASEGT. The CDR3 totals 14 residues. CDR3 residues: CASSEALGGYEQYF. The CDR3 DNA is TGTGCCAGCAGTGAAGCCCTAGGTGGCTACGAGCAGTACTTC.

The chain combines TRBV6-5 with TRBJ1-5, with D possibly TRBD1 on 5 matching bases. CDR1 MNHEY and CDR2 SVGAGI come from the germline V gene. Trimming removed 6 bases at V and 7 bases at J, with 19 bases between. CDR3 length: 15 amino acids. CDR3 protein: CASRSWVGTGQPQHF. In DNA form, the CDR3 reads TGTGCCAGCAGGTCATGGGTGGGGACGGGGCAGCCCCAGCATTTT.

This sequence joins TRBV11-2 and TRBJ2-3, with TRBD2 identical over 9 bases. V gave up 3 bases and J gave up 5 bases; unmatched junction bases: 9. Germline values: CDR1 SGHAT, CDR2 FQNNGV. CDR3 size: 16 residues. CDR3 DNA: TGTGCCAGCAGCTTTTTTCTAGCGGGACGGGGAGATACGCAGTATTTT. Translation: CASSFFLAGRGDTQYF. The whole variable domain, remainder taken from reference TRBV11-2 and TRBJ2-3, is EAGVAQSPRYKIIEKRQSVAFWCNPISGHATLYWYQQILGQGPKLLIQFQNNGVVDDSQLPKDRFSAERLKGVDSTLKIQPAKLEDSAVYLCASSFFLAGRGDTQYFGPGTRLTVL.

The rearrangement uses TRBV23-1 and TRBJ2-7; 7 bases match TRBD1. TRBV23-1 is identified as an open reading frame with a role that is uncertain. CDR3 length: 17 amino acids. The trim removed 3 bases at V and 1 base at J, leaving 12 bases unmatched. Written as DNA, the CDR3 is TGCGCCAGCAGTCAGCCAACCGGGACAGACCATTCCTACGAGCAGTACTTC. It translates to CASSQPTGTDHSYEQYF.

The chain combines TRBV7-3 with TRBJ2-5; D possibly corresponds to TRBD1 (6 bases). Germline assignment: CDR1 SGHTA and CDR2 FQGTGA. The V end was cut by 5 bases, the J end by 5 bases, with 15 bases between. CDR3 length: 14 amino acids. Here the CDR3 reads CASSLGAGAETQYF. The CDR3 nucleotides read TGTGCCAGCAGCCTAGGGGCAGGGGCGGAGACCCAGTACTTC.

The rearrangement uses TRBV7-9 and TRBJ2-6; D is unresolved. Germline V gene data show CDR1 as SEHNR and CDR2 as FQNEAQ (reference sequence). The V and J ends lost 0 bases and 1 base respectively, with 4 bases between them. The CDR3 has 15 amino acids. The CDR3 loop is CASSLAVSGANVLTF. The CDR3 bases are TGTGCCAGCAGCTTAGCCGTGTCTGGGGCCAACGTCCTGACTTTC. Filled out from reference TRBV7-9 and TRBJ2-6, the complete variable domain reads DTGVSQNPRHKITKRGQNVTFRCDPISEHNRLYWYRQTLGQGPEFLTYFQNEAQLEKSRLLSDRFSAERPKGSFSTLEIQRTEQGDSAMYLCASSLAVSGANVLTFGAGSRLTVL.